The rows below give T cell receptor beta chains drawn from one sample of a study of blood T cell repertoires in COVID-19. This table comes from immunoSEQ multiplex PCR, and its TCRdb copy is limited to in-frame clones, with some not included. There are around 480,000 clones in the sample; about nine tenths occur only once, and 0.65% to 0.9% lies in the top ten. Sequencing was done on a sample of PBMCs or T cells enriched from blood (not recorded which). The receptors here all came from a woman under 30 who had recovered from COVID-19. Both conserved end residues are part of each CDR3. The order of the fields is V gene, J gene, D gene, clone size, CDR3 DNA, CDR3 protein. D genes are given only for firm matches. Clone size is not always given. Where it is, it says once, few, many or a class for expanded clones.

TRBV4-2	TRBJ1-4	NA	NA	TGTGCCAGCAGCCAAGAAATCGGGGGGAGAGCGACTAATGAAAAACTGTTTTTT	CASSQEIGGRATNEKLFF
TRBV14	TRBJ2-5	NA	NA	TGTGCCAGCAGCCAAGATGTGTCAGAAGAGACCCAGTACTTC	CASSQDVSEETQYF
TRBV5-1	TRBJ2-7	NA	NA	TGCGCCAGCAGCCCCGGACAGCACCACGAGCAGTACTTC	CASSPGQHHEQYF
TRBV29-1	TRBJ1-2	NA	NA	TGCAGCGTTGACGTACAGACAGAGTATGGCTACACCTTC	CSVDVQTEYGYTF
TRBV5-4	TRBJ2-3	TRBD1	once	TGTGCCACCCGGGACAGGTTCACAGATACGCAGTATTTT	CATRDRFTDTQYF
TRBV10-3	TRBJ1-6	NA	NA	TGTGCCATCAGTGAACCTGCGACAGCTCTAAACTTT	CAISEPATALNF
TRBV6-2/TRBV6-3	TRBJ1-3	NA	NA	TGTGCCAGCAGTTACTCGCCGGTGGACACCATATATTTT	CASSYSPVDTIYF
TRBV10-3	TRBJ1-2	TRBD1	NA	TGTGCCATCGGCCCCGGGACAGGGTTCGGATCTGCGGGCTACACCTTC	CAIGPGTGFGSAGYTF
TRBV2	TRBJ2-3	NA	NA	TGTGCCAGCACCGAAAACAGGAATACGCAGTATTTT	CASTENRNTQYF
TRBV7-2	TRBJ1-5	NA	NA	TGTGCCAGCAGCCCCAATCAGGGCCTGAATCAGCCCCAGCATTTT	CASSPNQGLNQPQHF
TRBV12-5	TRBJ2-7	NA	once	TGTGCTAGTGGTTTGGGACAGGAGAGGGGCTTGTACGAGCAGTACTTC	CASGLGQERGLYEQYF